The source of this TCR beta chain is a study of shared clonotypes between healthy human individuals. In replicate PCRs of sorted subsets, around 0.2 ug DNA, approximately 32,000 T cell genomes, was used. Clones were read by immunoSEQ multiplex PCR, and TCRdb kept only the in-frame ones, dropping some. The sample holds just over 2,000,000 clones, 85% to 95% seen once. The healthy adult donors were HIV-negative and reported no recent acute infections or vaccinations. Study observations and caveats: Estimated richness was generally greater in naive than memory subsets. Read depth was anticipated to influence clonotype sharing among donors.

A remark on this clone: Its antigen is not known.

The receptor was derived from a man aged 18 to 30 in good health. What was sequenced was naive CD4+ T cells sorted from blood. The subset is: CD45RA+ positively selected.

The CDR3 nucleotides are TGTGCCTGGAGCCCCCAGACAGTTGTCAATCAGCCCCAGCATTTT. It encodes CAWSPQTVVNQPQHF. The chain joins TRBV30 to TRBJ1-5; weak D call: TRBD1 (5 bases). The germline CDR1 and CDR2 sequences are GTSNPN and SVGIG (reference sequence). This CDR3 region has 15 residues. V lost 3 bases and J lost 3, with 15 bases in between.